Each of the 20 T cell receptor beta chains below was sequenced from the same sample in a study of T cell changes during pregnancy in multiple sclerosis. The protocol was immunoSEQ multiplex PCR, while the TCRdb copy is restricted to in-frame clones and leaves out a portion. The table lists under 50,000 clones, approximately 92% of them singletons. Sequencing was performed on CD8+ T cells from peripheral blood mononuclear cells, taken after pregnancy. The receptors originated from a female donor with multiple sclerosis, enrolled in a pregnancy study.

The J gene is TRBJ2-3, the V gene TRBV2; D gene ambiguous. Germline CDR1 is SNHLY and CDR2 is FYNNEI. V lost 3 bases and J lost 3, with 4 bases in between. The CDR3 extends over 12 amino acids. The DNA for the CDR3 is TGTGCCAGCAGTGACAGGACAGATACGCAGTATTTT. Translation: CASSDRTDTQYF.

The rearrangement joins TRBV4-2 to TRBJ2-3, with 8 bases matching TRBD2. Germline V CDR1 and CDR2: LGHNA, YNFKEQ. The CDR3 covers 16 residues. V shed 5 bases and J 1 base; nucleotides not matched to a gene: 8. As DNA, the CDR3 is TGTGCCAGCAGCATGACATTGGGACTAGGCACAGATACGCAGTATTTT. This gives the protein CASSMTLGLGTDTQYF.

The chain is built from TRBV29-1 and TRBJ2-1; D uncertain. The CDR3 length is 12 residues. V lost 4 bases, J lost 0 bases, and 4 bases lay in between. Looked up from germline, CDR1 is SQVTM and CDR2 is ANQGSEA. DNA of the CDR3: TGCAGCGTTGTCGGCTCCTACAATGAGCAGTTCTTC. Encoded protein: CSVVGSYNEQFF.

The V call is TRBV11-2, the J call TRBJ2-7, with D perhaps matching TRBD1 (5 bases). Trimming cost V 4 bases and J 6 bases, with 19 bases left between them. This CDR3 has 15 amino acids. From germline, CDR1 is SGHAT and CDR2 FQNNGV. CDR3 amino acids: CASSSFPGYHSEQYF. The CDR3, as DNA: TGTGCCAGCAGCTCCTTTCCAGGGTATCACAGCGAGCAGTACTTC.

The rearrangement uses TRBV4-3 and TRBJ1-5; D may be TRBD1 (6 bases). The CDR3 covers 17 residues. Germline-derived CDR1 and CDR2 are LGHNA and YSLEER. Trimming cost V 0 bases and J 1 base, with 13 bases left between them. The chain's CDR3 is CASSQDWGRGSNQPQHF. For the CDR3, the DNA is TGCGCCAGCAGCCAAGATTGGGGCAGGGGAAGCAATCAGCCCCAGCATTTT.

V usage is TRBV28 and J usage is TRBJ1-2; 7 bases align to TRBD1. Germline V CDR1 and CDR2: MDHEN, SYDVKM. The CDR3 loop spans 17 amino acids. With V trimmed by 2 bases and J by 5 bases, 14 bases remained unmatched. CDR3 nucleotides: TGTGCCAGCAGTTTAAGGGCCGGGACAGTCTATCGGTATGGCTACACCTTC. Its protein is CASSLRAGTVYRYGYTF.

The count of this clone is one. V and J are TRBV28 and TRBJ1-1, with D uncertain. Looked up from germline, CDR1 is MDHEN and CDR2 is SYDVKM. V lost 4 bases and J 5 bases, leaving 17 bases between the germline ends. This CDR3 is 15 amino acids long. The DNA for the CDR3 is TGTGCCAGCAGTTCCCTCATAGGGAGAATAACTGAAGCTTTCTTT. Its protein product is CASSSLIGRITEAFF.

This rearrangement joins TRBV6-5 to TRBJ2-3, with 11 positions matching TRBD2. The V segment lost 0 bases and the J segment 6 bases; nucleotides outside the gene matches: 5. Germline CDR1 and CDR2: MNHEY and SVGAGI. CDR3 size: 16 residues. CDR3 residues: CASSYSTSGDRDTQYF. CDR3 sequence (DNA): TGTGCCAGCAGTTACTCGACTAGCGGGGACCGCGATACGCAGTATTTT.

This chain connects TRBV11-2 to TRBJ2-2; D may be TRBD1 (6 bases). V was cut by 6 bases and J by 3 bases, with 14 bases left in between. Per germline, CDR1 SGHAT and CDR2 FQNNGV. The CDR3 runs 15 residues. The CDR3 loop reads CASSLSWGHTGELFF. DNA for the CDR3: TGTGCCAGCAGTCTTAGTTGGGGGCACACCGGGGAGCTGTTTTTT.

The chain links TRBV30 to TRBJ1-2; TRBD1 is a possible D gene (5 bases). This CDR3 has 15 residues. Germline CDR1 GTSNPN, CDR2 SVGIG (reference sequence). Trimming shortened V by 4 bases and J by 3 bases, and 18 bases separated the two germline ends. CDR3 bases: TGTGCCTGGATCCCCGAGGGGAGGTTGGACTATGGCTACACCTTC. Translated: CAWIPEGRLDYGYTF. The full variable domain, completed using reference TRBV30 and TRBJ1-2, is SQTIHQWPATLVQPVGSPLSLECTVEGTSNPNLYWYRQAAGRGLQLLFYSVGIGQISSEVPQNLSASRPQDRQFILSSKKLLLSDSGFYLCAWIPEGRLDYGYTFGSGTRLTVV.

The chain links TRBV7-9 to TRBJ2-5; D is unclear. Germline lookup yields CDR1 SEHNR and CDR2 FQNEAQ (reference sequence). The V gene lost 5 bases and the J gene lost 2 bases, with 9 bases spanning the gap. CDR3 length equals 13 residues. The CDR3 nucleotides are TGTGCCAGCAGCCCAAAGAGTCAAGAGACCCAGTACTTC. Translation: CASSPKSQETQYF.

This clone showed up just once. V gene TRBV27 combines with J gene TRBJ2-7; 8 positions agree with TRBD2. There are 15 residues in the CDR3. After removal of 5 bases from V and 3 bases from J, the junction contained 9 bases not matched to a gene. Germline CDR1 MNHEY, CDR2 SMNVEV (reference sequence). The CDR3 spells CASSPGSGRFYEQYF. CDR3 DNA sequence: TGTGCCAGCAGTCCAGGGAGCGGGAGATTCTACGAGCAGTACTTC.

J is TRBJ2-7 and V is TRBV7-8, with 10 bases matching TRBD2. Germline CDR1 SGHVS, CDR2 FQNEAQ. The CDR3 has 15 residues. V gave up 2 bases and J gave up 4 bases; unmatched junction bases: 5. The CDR3 protein is CASSLRASGSYEQYF. CDR3 nucleotide sequence: TGTGCCAGCAGCTTAAGGGCTAGCGGGAGTTACGAGCAGTACTTC. The full variable domain, rest sourced from reference TRBV7-8 and TRBJ2-7, is GAGVSQSPRYKVAKRGQDVALRCDPISGHVSLFWYQQALGQGPEFLTYFQNEAQLDKSGLPSDRFFAERPEGSVSTLKIQRTQQEDSAVYLCASSLRASGSYEQYFGPGTRLTVT.

This chain connects TRBV7-8 to TRBJ1-1, with TRBD1 matching over 8 bases. With 3 bases clipped from V and 0 bases from J, the junction kept 6 bases outside the gene matches. The V gene's germline CDR1 is SGHVS and CDR2 FQNEAQ. CDR3 length equals 16 residues. In DNA, the CDR3 is TGTGCCAGCAGCTTTCCGGGACAGGACGTGAACACTGAAGCTTTCTTT. Its translation is CASSFPGQDVNTEAFF.

The chain links TRBV18 to TRBJ2-5; TRBD1 matches at 9 bases. The ends lost 6 bases at V and 5 bases at J; junction bases unmatched: 16. CDR1 KGHSH and CDR2 LQKENI come from the germline V gene. The CDR3 runs 17 residues. The CDR3 coding sequence is TGTGCCAGCTCGGGACAGGGCTACCCAGGCCGGGAGGAGACCCAGTACTTC. Protein sequence: CASSGQGYPGREETQYF.

This sequence joins TRBV7-9 and TRBJ2-5; TRBD1 is a possible D gene (5 bases). V was pared by 5 bases and J by 1 base, with 11 bases between. In germline, CDR1 is SEHNR, CDR2 FQNEAQ (reference sequence). The length of the CDR3 is 14 residues. For the CDR3, the DNA is TGTGCCAGCAGCCCCAGGACAATCCAAGAGACCCAGTACTTC. Protein: CASSPRTIQETQYF.

The rearrangement links TRBV30 to TRBJ1-2; D is undetermined. Looked up from germline, CDR1 is GTSNPN and CDR2 is SVGIG (reference sequence). V was trimmed by 4 bases and J by 2 bases, leaving 11 bases between them. CDR3 length: 13 residues. DNA for the CDR3: TGTGCCTGGACTAACAACGGGAACTATGGCTACACCTTC. This encodes CAWTNNGNYGYTF.

The genes are TRBV29-1 and TRBJ1-1; TRBD1 agrees at 7 bases. This CDR3 comprises 14 residues. Trimming cost V 1 base and J 3 bases; bases outside gene matches: 5. Germline V CDR1 and CDR2: SQVTM, ANQGSEA. The CDR3 nucleotides read TGCAGCGTTGAAGCCAGACAGGGATACACTGAAGCTTTCTTT. Translation gives CSVEARQGYTEAFF.

This chain joins TRBV4-2 and TRBJ2-1, with a tentative D call TRBD2 (5 bases). V lost 1 base and J lost 8, with 12 bases in between. CDR3 length: 14 residues. Germline CDR1 is LGHNA and CDR2 is YNFKEQ. The CDR3 reads CASSQVLTRDEQFF. The CDR3 nucleotides read TGTGCCAGCAGCCAAGTCTTGACGAGGGATGAGCAGTTCTTC.

In its sample, this clone was seen a few times. This chain uses TRBV7-3 with TRBJ1-1; 10 bases are a match to TRBD1. The CDR3 loop spans 15 amino acids. V dropped 5 bases and J dropped 4; count of bases not matched to a gene: 7. CDR1 is SGHTA and CDR2 is FQGTGA in the germline V gene. CDR3 amino acids: CASSPGQGGITEAFF. The CDR3 coding sequence is TGTGCCAGCAGCCCAGGACAGGGGGGAATCACTGAAGCTTTCTTT. The full variable domain, in which reference TRBV7-3 and TRBJ1-1 provide the parts outside the CDR3, is GAGVSQTPSNKVTEKGKYVELRCDPISGHTALYWYRQSLGQGPEFLIYFQGTGAADDSGLPNDRFFAVRPEGSVSTLKIQRTERGDSAVYLCASSPGQGGITEAFFGQGTRLTVV.